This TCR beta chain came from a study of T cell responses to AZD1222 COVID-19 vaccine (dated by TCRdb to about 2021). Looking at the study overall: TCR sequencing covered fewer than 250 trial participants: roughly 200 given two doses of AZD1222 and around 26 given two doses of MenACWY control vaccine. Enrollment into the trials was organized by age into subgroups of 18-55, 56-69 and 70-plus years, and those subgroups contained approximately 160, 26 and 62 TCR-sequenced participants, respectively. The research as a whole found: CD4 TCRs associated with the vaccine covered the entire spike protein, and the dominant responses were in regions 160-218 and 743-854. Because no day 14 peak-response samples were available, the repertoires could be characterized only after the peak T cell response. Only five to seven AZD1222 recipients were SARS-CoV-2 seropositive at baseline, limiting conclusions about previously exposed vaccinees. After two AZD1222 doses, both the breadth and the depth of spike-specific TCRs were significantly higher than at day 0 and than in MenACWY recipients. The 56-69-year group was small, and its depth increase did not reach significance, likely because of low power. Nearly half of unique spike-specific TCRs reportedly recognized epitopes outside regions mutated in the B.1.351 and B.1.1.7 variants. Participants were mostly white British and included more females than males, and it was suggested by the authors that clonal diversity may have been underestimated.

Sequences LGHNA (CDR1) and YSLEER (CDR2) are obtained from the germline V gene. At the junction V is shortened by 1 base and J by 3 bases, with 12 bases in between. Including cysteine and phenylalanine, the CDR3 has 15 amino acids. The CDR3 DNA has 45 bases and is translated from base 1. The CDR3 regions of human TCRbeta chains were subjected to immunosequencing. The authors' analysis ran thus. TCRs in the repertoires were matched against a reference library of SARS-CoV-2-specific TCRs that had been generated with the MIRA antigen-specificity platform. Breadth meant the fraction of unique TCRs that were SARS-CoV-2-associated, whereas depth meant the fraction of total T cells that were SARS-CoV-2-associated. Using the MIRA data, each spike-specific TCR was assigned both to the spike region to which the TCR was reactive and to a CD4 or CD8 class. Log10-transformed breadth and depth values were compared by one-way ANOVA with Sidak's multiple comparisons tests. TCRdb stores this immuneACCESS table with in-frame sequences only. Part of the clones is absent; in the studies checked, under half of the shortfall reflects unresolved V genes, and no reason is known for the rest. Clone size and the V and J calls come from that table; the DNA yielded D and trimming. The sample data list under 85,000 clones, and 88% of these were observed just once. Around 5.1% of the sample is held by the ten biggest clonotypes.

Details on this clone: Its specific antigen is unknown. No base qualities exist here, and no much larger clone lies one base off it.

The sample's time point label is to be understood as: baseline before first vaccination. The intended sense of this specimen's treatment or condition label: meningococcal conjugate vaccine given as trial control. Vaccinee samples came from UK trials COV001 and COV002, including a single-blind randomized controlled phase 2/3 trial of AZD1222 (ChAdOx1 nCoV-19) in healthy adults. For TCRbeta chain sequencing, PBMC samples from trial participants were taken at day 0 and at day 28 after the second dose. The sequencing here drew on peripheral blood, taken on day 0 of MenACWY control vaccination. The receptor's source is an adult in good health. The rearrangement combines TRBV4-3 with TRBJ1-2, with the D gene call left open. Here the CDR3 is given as CASSQGREAHYGYTF. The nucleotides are TGCGCCAGCAGCCAAGGGCGTGAGGCCCACTATGGCTACACCTTC.